Below, 8 T cell receptor beta chains from the same sample are listed, as sequenced in a study of shared clonotypes between healthy human individuals. Assay: immunoSEQ multiplex PCR; the TCRdb copy retains only in-frame clones and omits some. The table records 700,000 or so clones, about two thirds of them present only once. Sequencing used memory CD4+ T cells sorted from blood. As for subset: CD45RA-negative fraction. The receptor set was obtained from a young woman in good health.

The chain combines TRBV14 with TRBJ2-7; 11 bases are a match to TRBD2. Per the germline V gene, CDR1 is SGHDN and CDR2 is FVKESK. V dropped 4 bases and J dropped 3; count of bases not matched to a gene: 11. CDR3 length: 17 residues. In nucleotides, the CDR3 is TGTGCCAGCAGCCGCGGGGTAGCGGGAGGGCCTCACTACGAGCAGTACTTC. Its translation is CASSRGVAGGPHYEQYF.

The chain recombines TRBV11-2 with TRBJ1-3; 9 bases are a match to TRBD1. CDR1 and CDR2 from the germline V gene are SGHAT and FQNNGV. The CDR3 contains 16 residues. V was clipped by 6 bases and J by 0 bases; unmatched bases: 6. CDR3 sequence (DNA): TGTGCCAGCAGGCTGGACAGGGGAATCTCTGGAAACACCATATATTTT. It specifies CASRLDRGISGNTIYF.

The chain links TRBV11-2 to TRBJ2-1; maybe TRBD2 (6 bases). The CDR3 has 15 amino acids. Trimming took 5 bases from V and 0 from J, leaving 11 bases between them. CDR1 and CDR2 from the germline V gene are SGHAT and FQNNGV. CDR3 nucleotides: TGTGCCAGCAGCCCGCAGACTAGCTCCTACAATGAGCAGTTCTTC. Amino acids: CASSPQTSSYNEQFF.

J is TRBJ2-3 and V is TRBV5-1; tentative D call: TRBD2 (6 bases). The CDR3 loop spans 14 amino acids. CDR1 SGHRS and CDR2 YFSETQ come from the germline V gene. The V gene lost 4 bases and the J gene lost 2 bases, with 11 bases spanning the gap. The CDR3 nucleotides read TGCGCCAGCAGCCCGGGACTTACCACAGATACGCAGTATTTT. This encodes CASSPGLTTDTQYF. Together with reference TRBV5-1 and TRBJ2-3, the CDR3 gives the full variable domain: KAGVTQTPRYLIKTRGQQVTLSCSPISGHRSVSWYQQTPGQGLQFLFEYFSETQRNKGNFPGRFSGRQFSNSRSEMNVSTLELGDSALYLCASSPGLTTDTQYFGPGTRLTVL.

The chain couples TRBV27 to TRBJ1-5, with 8 positions matching TRBD1. The germline gives CDR1 MNHEY, CDR2 SMNVEV (reference sequence). V was clipped by 5 bases and J by 4 bases; unmatched bases: 4. There are 14 residues in the CDR3. CDR3 residues: CASSDRQGNQPQHF. CDR3 nucleotides: TGTGCCAGCAGTGATCGACAGGGGAATCAGCCCCAGCATTTT.

This chain uses TRBV19 with TRBJ1-5; D possibly corresponds to TRBD1 (5 bases). The V gene's germline CDR1 is LNHDA and CDR2 SQIVND (reference sequence). The CDR3 spans 15 residues. The ends were cut back, 3 bases at V and 7 bases at J, with 16 bases in the middle. The DNA for the CDR3 is TGTGCCAGTAGTATTGGTCGGAGTAGGGACCAGCCCCAGCATTTT. It yields the protein CASSIGRSRDQPQHF.

The sample holds a few counts of this clone. This chain uses TRBV6-5 with TRBJ1-4; TRBD1 might be the D (5 bases). This CDR3 has 15 amino acids. Trimming took off 6 bases at V and 5 bases at J, with 16 bases between the two ends. In germline, CDR1 is MNHEY, CDR2 SVGAGI. The CDR3, as DNA: TGTGCCAGCAGCTGGGCTTCACCAGGGAATGAAAAACTGTTTTTT. Residues: CASSWASPGNEKLFF.

The V and J genes are TRBV7-9 and TRBJ2-7; D unresolved. The CDR3 is 13 amino acids. Trimming took 3 bases from V and 7 from J, leaving 13 bases between them. CDR1 is SEHNR, CDR2 FQNEAQ, per germline (reference sequence). CDR3 DNA sequence: TGTGCCAGCAGCTTCCGTACGACGGATGAGCAGTACTTC. Protein sequence: CASSFRTTDEQYF.